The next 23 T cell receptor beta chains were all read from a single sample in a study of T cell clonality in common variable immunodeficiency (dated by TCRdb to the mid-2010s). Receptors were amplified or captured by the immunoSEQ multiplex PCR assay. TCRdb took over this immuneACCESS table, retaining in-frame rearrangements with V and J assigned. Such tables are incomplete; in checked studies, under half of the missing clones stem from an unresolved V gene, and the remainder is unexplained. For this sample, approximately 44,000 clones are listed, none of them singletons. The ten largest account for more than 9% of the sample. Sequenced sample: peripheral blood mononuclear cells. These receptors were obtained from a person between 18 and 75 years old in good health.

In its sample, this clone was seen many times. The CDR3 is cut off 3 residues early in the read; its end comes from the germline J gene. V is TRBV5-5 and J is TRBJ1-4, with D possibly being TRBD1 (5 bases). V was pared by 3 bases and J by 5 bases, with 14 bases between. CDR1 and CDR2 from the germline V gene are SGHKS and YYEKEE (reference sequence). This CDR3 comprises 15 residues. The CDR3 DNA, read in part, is TGTGCCAGCAGCTCGGCGGGGGGGGGAAATGAAAAA. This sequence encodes CASSSAGGGNEK. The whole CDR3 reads CASSSAGGGNEKLFF. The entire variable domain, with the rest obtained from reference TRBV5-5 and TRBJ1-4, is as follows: DAGVTQSPTHLIKTRGQQVTLRCSPISGHKSVSWYQQVLGQGPQFIFQYYEKEERGRGNFPDRFSARQFPNYSSELNVNALLLGDSALYLCASSSAGGGNEKLFFGSGTQLSVL.

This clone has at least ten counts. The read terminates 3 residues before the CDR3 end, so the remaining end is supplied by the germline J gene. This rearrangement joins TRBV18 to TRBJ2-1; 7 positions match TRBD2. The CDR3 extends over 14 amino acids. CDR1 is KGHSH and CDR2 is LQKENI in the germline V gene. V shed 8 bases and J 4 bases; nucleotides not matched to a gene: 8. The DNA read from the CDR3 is TGTGCCAGCCAAGCGGGGCTACAATACAATGAG. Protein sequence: CASQAGLQYNE. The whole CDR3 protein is CASQAGLQYNEQFF.

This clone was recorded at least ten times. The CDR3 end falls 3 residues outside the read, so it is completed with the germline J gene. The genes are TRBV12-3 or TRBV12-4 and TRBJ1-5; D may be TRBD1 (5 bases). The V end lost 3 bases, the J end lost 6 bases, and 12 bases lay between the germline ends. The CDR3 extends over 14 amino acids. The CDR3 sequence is CASSFGGSAQPQHF. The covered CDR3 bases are TGTGCCAGCAGTTTTGGGGGGTCAGCTCAGCCC.

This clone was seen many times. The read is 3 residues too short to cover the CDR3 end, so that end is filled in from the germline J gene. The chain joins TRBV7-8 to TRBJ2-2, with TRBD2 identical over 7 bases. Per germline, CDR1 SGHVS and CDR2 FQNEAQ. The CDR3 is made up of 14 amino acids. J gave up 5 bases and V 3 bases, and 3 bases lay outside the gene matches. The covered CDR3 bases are TGTGCCAGCAGCTTCGGGGGGTTAACCGGGGAG. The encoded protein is CASSFGGLTGE. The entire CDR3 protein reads CASSFGGLTGELFF.

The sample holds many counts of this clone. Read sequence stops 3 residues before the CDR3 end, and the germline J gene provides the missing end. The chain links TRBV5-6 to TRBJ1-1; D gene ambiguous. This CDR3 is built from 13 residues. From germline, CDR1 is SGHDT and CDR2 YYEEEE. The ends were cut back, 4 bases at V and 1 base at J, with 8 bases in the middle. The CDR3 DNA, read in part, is TGTGCCAGCAGCCAACAGTGGAACACTGAA. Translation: CASSQQWNTE. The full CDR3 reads CASSQQWNTEAFF.

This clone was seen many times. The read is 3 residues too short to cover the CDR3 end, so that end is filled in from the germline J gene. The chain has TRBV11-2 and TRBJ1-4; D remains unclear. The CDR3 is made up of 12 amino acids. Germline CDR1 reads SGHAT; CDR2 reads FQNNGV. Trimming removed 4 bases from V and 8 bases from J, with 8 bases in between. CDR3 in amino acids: CASSSNREKLFF. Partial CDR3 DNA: TGTGCCAGCAGCTCCAACCGGGAAAAA. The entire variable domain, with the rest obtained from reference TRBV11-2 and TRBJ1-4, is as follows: EAGVAQSPRYKIIEKRQSVAFWCNPISGHATLYWYQQILGQGPKLLIQFQNNGVVDDSQLPKDRFSAERLKGVDSTLKIQPAKLEDSAVYLCASSSNREKLFFGSGTQLSVL.

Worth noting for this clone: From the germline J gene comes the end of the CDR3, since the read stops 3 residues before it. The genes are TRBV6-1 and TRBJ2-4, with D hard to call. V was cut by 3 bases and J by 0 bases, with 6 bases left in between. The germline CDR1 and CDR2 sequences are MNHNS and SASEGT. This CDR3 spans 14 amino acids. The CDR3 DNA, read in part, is TGTGCCAGCAGTGATACAATAGCCAAAAACATT. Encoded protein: CASSDTIAKNI. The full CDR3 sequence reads CASSDTIAKNIQYF.

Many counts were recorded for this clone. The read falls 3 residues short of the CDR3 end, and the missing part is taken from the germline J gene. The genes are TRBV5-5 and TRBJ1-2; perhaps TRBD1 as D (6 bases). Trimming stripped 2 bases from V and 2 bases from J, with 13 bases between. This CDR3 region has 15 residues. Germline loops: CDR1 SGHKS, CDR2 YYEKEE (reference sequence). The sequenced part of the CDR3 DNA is TGTGCCAGCAGCTTACGGGACATCGCGAACTATGGC. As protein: CASSLRDIANYG. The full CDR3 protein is CASSLRDIANYGYTF.

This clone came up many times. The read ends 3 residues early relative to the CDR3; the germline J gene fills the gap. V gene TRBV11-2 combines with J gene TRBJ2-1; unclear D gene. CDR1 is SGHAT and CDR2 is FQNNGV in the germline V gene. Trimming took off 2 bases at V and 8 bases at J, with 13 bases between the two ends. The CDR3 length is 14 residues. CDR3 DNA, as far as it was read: TGTGCCAGCAGCTTAATGGCAGCGAGCGATGAG. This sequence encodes CASSLMAASDE. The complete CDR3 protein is CASSLMAASDEQFF. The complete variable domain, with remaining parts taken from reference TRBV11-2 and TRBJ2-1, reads EAGVAQSPRYKIIEKRQSVAFWCNPISGHATLYWYQQILGQGPKLLIQFQNNGVVDDSQLPKDRFSAERLKGVDSTLKIQPAKLEDSAVYLCASSLMAASDEQFFGPGTRLTVL.

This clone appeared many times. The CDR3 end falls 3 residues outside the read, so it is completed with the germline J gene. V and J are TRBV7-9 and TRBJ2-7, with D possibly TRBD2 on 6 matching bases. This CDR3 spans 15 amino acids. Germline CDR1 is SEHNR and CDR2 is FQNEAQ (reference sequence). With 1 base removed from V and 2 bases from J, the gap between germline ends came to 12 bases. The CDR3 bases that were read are TGTGCCAGCAGCTTAGACGGGGGTCCGACCTACGAG. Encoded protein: CASSLDGGPTYE. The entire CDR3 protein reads CASSLDGGPTYEQYF.

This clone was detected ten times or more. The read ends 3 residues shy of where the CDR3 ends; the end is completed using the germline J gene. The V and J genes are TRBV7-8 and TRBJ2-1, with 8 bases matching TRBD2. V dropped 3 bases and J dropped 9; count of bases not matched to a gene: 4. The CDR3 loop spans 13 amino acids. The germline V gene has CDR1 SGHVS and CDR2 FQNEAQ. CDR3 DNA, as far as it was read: TGTGCCAGCAGCTTCAGCGGGAGAGGTGAG. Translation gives CASSFSGRGE. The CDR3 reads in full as CASSFSGRGEQFF.

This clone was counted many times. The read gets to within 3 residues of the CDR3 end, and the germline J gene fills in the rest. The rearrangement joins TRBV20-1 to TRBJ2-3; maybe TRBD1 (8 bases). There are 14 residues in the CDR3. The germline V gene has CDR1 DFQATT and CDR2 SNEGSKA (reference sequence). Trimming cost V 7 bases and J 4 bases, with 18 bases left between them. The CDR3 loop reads CSGRSTGGADTQYF. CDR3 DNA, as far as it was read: TGCAGTGGCAGATCAACAGGGGGGGCAGATACG.

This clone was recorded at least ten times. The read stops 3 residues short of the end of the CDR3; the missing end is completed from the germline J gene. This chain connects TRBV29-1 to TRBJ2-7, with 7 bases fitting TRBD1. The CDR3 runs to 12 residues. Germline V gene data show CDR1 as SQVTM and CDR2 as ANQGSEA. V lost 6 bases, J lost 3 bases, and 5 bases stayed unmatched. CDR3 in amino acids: CSVPGQHYEQYF. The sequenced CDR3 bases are TGCAGCGTGCCGGGACAGCACTACGAG.

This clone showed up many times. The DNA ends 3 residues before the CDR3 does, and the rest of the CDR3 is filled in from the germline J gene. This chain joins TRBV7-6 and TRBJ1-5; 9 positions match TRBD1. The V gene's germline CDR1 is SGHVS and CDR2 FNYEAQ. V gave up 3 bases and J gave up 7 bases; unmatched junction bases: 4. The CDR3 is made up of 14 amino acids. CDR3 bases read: TGTGCCAGCAGCTTGGACAGGGGCGGACAGCCC. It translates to CASSLDRGGQP. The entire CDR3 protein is CASSLDRGGQPQHF.

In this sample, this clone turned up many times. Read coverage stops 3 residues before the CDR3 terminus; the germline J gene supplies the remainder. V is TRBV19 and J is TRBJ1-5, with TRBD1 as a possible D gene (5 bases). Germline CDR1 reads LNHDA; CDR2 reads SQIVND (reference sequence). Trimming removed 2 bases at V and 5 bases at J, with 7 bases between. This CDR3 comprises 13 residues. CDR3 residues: CASSILGDQPQHF. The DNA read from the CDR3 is TGTGCCAGTAGTATATTAGGGGATCAGCCC.

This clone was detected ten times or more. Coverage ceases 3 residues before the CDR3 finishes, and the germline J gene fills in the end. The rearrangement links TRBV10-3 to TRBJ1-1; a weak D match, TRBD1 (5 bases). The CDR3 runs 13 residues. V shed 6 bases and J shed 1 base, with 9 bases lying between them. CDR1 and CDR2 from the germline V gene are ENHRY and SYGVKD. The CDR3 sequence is CAIRPGQNTEAFF. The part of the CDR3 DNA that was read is TGTGCCATCAGACCAGGACAGAACACTGAA.

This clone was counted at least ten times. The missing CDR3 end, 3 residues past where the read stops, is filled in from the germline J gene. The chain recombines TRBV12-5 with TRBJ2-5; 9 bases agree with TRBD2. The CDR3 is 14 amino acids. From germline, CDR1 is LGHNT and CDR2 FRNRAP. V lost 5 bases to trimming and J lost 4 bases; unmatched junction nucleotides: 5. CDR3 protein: CASGPGLATETQYF. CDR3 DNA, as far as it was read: TGTGCTAGTGGTCCAGGACTAGCGACAGAGACC.

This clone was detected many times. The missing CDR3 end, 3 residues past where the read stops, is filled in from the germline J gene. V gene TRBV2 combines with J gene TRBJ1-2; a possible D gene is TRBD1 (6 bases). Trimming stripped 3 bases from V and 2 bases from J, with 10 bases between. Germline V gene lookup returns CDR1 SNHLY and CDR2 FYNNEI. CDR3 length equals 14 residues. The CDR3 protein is CASSEVDRNYGYTF. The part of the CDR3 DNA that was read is TGTGCCAGCAGTGAGGTCGACAGGAACTATGGC.

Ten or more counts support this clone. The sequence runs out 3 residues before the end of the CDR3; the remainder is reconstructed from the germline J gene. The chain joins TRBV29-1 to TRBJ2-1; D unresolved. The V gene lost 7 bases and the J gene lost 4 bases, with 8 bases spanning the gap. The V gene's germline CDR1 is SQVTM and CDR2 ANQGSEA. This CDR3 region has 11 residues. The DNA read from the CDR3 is TGCAGCGGATTCACTTACAATGAG. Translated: CSGFTYNE. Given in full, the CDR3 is CSGFTYNEQFF.

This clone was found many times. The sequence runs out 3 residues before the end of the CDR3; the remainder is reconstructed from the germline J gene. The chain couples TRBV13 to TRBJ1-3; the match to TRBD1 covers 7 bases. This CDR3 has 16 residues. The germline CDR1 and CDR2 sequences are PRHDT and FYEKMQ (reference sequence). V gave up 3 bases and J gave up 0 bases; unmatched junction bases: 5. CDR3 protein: CASSLGQGGSGNTIYF. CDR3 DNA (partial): TGTGCCAGCAGCTTGGGTCAGGGGGGCTCTGGAAACACC. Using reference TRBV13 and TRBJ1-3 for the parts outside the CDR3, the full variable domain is AAGVIQSPRHLIKEKRETATLKCYPIPRHDTVYWYQQGPGQDPQFLISFYEKMQSDKGSIPDRFSAQQFSDYHSELNMSSLELGDSALYFCASSLGQGGSGNTIYFGEGSWLTVV.

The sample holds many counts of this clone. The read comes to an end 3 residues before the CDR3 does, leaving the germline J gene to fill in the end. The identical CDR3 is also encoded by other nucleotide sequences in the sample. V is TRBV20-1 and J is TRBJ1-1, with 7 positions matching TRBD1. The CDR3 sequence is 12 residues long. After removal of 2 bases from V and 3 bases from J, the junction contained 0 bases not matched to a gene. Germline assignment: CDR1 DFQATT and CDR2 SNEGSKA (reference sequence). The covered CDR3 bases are TGCAGTGCTAGACAGGGGGACACTGAA. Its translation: CSARQGDTE. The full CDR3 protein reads CSARQGDTEAFF.

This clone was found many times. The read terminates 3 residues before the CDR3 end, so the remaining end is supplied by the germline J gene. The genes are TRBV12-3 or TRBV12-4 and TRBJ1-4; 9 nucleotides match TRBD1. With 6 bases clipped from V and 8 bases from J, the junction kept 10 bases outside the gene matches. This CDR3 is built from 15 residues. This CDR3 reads CASRLQGTGREKLFF. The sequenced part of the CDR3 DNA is TGTGCCAGCAGACTACAAGGGACAGGGAGAGAAAAA.

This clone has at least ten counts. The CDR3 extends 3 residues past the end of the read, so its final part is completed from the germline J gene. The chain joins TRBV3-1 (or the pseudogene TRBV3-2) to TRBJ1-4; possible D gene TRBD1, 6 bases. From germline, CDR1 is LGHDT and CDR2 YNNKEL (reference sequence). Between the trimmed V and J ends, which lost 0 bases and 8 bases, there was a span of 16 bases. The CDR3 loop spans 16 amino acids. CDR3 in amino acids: CASSQDRRGRKEKLFF. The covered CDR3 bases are TGTGCCAGCAGCCAAGATCGTAGGGGGAGGAAGGAAAAA.